One sample yielded the 5 T cell receptor beta chains listed below, sequenced in a study of cytomegalovirus exposure and HLA in healthy donors. Researchers ran the PCR with 60 Vbeta and 13 Jbeta primers. Data came from immunoSEQ multiplex PCR; TCRdb stores just in-frame clones and leaves some out. The sample lists about 130,000 clones, roughly 80% seen once, with around 7.2% in the top ten. The sample was PBMCs. These receptors originate from a male donor in good health and CMV-seronegative.

The V and J genes are TRBV6-5 and TRBJ1-3, with 8 bases matching TRBD1. CDR3 length equals 14 residues. CDR1 MNHEY and CDR2 SVGAGI come from the germline V gene. The J segment lost 4 bases and the V segment lost 5 bases, leaving 4 bases of the junction unmatched. The CDR3 loop reads CASSQGALGNTIYF. For the CDR3, the DNA is TGTGCCAGCAGTCAGGGGGCGCTCGGAAACACCATATATTTT.

The chain is built from TRBV13 and TRBJ2-1; D gene uncertain. Trimming shortened V by 1 base and J by 5 bases, and 9 bases separated the two germline ends. Germline-derived CDR1 and CDR2 are PRHDT and FYEKMQ (reference sequence). The CDR3 spans 14 residues. CDR3 amino acids: CASSLVGSDNEQFF. The DNA for the CDR3 is TGTGCCAGCAGCTTAGTCGGCAGCGACAATGAGCAGTTCTTC.

The rearrangement uses TRBV15 and TRBJ2-5, with 11 nucleotides matching TRBD2. The CDR3 consists of 15 residues. J gave up 8 bases and V 5 bases, and 10 bases lay outside the gene matches. Germline assignment: CDR1 LNHNV and CDR2 YYDKDF (reference sequence). Here the CDR3 reads CATSDLAGGPITQYF. In nucleotides, the CDR3 is TGTGCCACCAGCGATCTAGCGGGGGGTCCCATCACCCAGTACTTC.

The chain employs TRBV28 and TRBJ1-2; D might be TRBD1 (5 bases). Germline-derived CDR1 and CDR2 are MDHEN and SYDVKM. The ends were cut back, 6 bases at V and 4 bases at J, with 12 bases in the middle. The CDR3 covers 13 residues. The CDR3, as DNA: TGTGCCAGCAGGACCGGGCAGGGCTATGGCTACACCTTC. Translated, it gives CASRTGQGYGYTF.

V usage is TRBV30 and J usage is TRBJ2-3; 10 bases align to TRBD2. The germline CDR1 and CDR2 sequences are GTSNPN and SVGIG (reference sequence). The CDR3 is made up of 14 amino acids. J gave up 13 bases and V 2 bases, and 12 bases lay outside the gene matches. This chain's CDR3 is CAWSPGLAELSKYF. The CDR3 nucleotides read TGTGCCTGGAGTCCAGGACTAGCGGAGTTGAGCAAGTATTTT.